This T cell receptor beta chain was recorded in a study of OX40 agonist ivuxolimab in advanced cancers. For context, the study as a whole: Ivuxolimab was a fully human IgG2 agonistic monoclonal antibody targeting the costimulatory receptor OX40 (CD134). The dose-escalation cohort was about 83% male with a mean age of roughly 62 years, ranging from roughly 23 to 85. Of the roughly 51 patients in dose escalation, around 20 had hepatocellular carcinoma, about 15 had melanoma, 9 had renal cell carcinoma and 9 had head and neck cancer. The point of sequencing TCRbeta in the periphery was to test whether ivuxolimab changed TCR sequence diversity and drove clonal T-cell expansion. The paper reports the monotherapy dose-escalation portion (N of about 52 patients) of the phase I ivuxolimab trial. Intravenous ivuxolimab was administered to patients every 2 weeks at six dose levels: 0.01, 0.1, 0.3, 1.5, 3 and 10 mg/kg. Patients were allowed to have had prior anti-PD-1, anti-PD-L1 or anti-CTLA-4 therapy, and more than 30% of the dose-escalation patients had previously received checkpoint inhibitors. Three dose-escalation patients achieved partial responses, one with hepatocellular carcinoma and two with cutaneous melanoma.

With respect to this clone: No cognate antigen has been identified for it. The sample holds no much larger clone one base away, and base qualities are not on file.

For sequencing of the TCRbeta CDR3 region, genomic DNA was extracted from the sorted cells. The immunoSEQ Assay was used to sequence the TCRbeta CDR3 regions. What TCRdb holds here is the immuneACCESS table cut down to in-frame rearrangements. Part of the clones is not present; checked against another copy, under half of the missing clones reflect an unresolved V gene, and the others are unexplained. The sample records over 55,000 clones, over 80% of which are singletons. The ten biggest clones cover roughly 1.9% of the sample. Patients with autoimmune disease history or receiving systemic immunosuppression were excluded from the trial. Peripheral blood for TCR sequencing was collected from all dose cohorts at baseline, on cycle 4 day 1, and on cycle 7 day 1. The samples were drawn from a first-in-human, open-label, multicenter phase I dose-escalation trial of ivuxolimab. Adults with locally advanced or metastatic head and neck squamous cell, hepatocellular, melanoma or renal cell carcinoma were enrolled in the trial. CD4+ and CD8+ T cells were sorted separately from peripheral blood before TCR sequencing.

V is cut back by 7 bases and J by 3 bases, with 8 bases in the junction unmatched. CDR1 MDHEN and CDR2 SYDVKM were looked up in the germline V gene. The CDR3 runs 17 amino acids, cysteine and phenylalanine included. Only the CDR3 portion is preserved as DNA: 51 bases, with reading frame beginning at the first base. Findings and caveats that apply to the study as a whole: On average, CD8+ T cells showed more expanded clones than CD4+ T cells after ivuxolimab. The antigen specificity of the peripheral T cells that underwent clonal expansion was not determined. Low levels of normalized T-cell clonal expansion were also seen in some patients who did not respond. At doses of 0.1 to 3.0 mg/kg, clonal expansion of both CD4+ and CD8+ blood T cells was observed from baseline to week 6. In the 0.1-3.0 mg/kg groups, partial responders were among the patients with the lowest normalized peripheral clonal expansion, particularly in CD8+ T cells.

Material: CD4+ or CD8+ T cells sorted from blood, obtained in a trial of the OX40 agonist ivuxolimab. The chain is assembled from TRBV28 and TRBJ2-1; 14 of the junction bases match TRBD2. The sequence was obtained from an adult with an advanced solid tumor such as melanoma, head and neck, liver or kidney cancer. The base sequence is TGTGCCAGCAAGGGGACTAGCGGGGGCCCAATCTACAATGAGCAGTTCTTC. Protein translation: CASKGTSGGPIYNEQFF.